Each of the 16 T cell receptor beta chains below was sequenced from the same sample in a study of blood T cells in healthy people across ages. Through a sample-barcoded 5' primer and a J-beta primer mix, a second PCR was run for about 6 to 11 cycles. From the 5' RACE reads, TCRdb called clonotypes with MiXCR, one entry per CDR3 protein. This sample yields 800,000 or so distinct CDR3 sequences, of which around half are seen a single time; 15% to 20% belongs to the top ten. Sequenced material: blood. The receptors were gathered from an elderly man in good health.

The rearrangement links TRBV11-2 to TRBJ2-5; no firm D call. This CDR3 is built from 13 residues. Germline V CDR1 and CDR2: SGHAT, FQNNGV. V was clipped by 4 bases and J by 11 bases, with 17 bases between them. This CDR3 reads CASSSQWANEQYF. The CDR3, as DNA: TGTGCCAGCAGCTCCCAATGGGCCAATGAGCAGTACTTC.

The J gene is TRBJ2-5, the V gene TRBV24-1; 12 positions agree with TRBD2. Germline V gene sequence: CDR1 KGHDR, CDR2 SFDVKD. The length of the CDR3 is 17 residues. V shed 3 bases, J shed 1 base, and the junction held 5 bases outside the gene matches. This CDR3 reads CATSDQGTSGPQETQYF. As DNA, the CDR3 is TGTGCCACCAGTGATCAGGGGACTAGCGGGCCCCAAGAGACCCAGTACTTC.

Remarks on this clonotype: One junction end does not reproduce the germline sequence, and a read error may be involved. This chain joins TRBV3-1 and TRBJ2-1; 12 nucleotides line up with TRBD2. The CDR3 is 15 amino acids. CDR1 LGHDT and CDR2 YNNKEL come from the germline V gene (reference sequence). The CDR3 DNA follows: TGTGCCAGCGGCCATCTAGCGGGAGGGAACAATGAGCAGTTCTTC. This encodes CASGHLAGGNNEQFF.

The rearrangement uses TRBV3-1 and TRBJ2-2, with D tentatively TRBD2 (6 bases). The CDR3 loop spans 14 amino acids. Trimming left V 8 bases short and J 5 bases short, with 15 bases between. Per germline, CDR1 LGHDT and CDR2 YNNKEL (reference sequence). The CDR3 DNA reads as TGTGCCAGCCGCACTGGGGGGATTACCGGGGAGCTGTTTTTT. It codes for CASRTGGITGELFF.

The V call is TRBV12-3 or TRBV12-4, the J call TRBJ2-3; TRBD2 matches 9 bases. Trimming cost V 5 bases and J 1 base; bases outside gene matches: 4. CDR3 size: 15 residues. For the CDR3, the DNA is TGTGCCAGCAGTACCGCGGGAGGGGGCACAGATACGCAGTATTTT. It is translated as CASSTAGGGTDTQYF.

The genes are TRBV7-8 and TRBJ2-5, with D hard to call. The CDR3 totals 15 residues. Germline loops: CDR1 SGHVS, CDR2 FQNEAQ. Trimming took 5 bases from V and 0 from J, leaving 13 bases between them. The CDR3: CASSPRNWDQETQYF. CDR3 DNA sequence: TGTGCCAGCAGCCCCCGAAATTGGGACCAAGAGACCCAGTACTTC.

This clonotype occurred a few times. The chain combines TRBV6-5 with TRBJ2-1, with a weak D call TRBD1 (6 bases). The DNA end favors TRBJ2-7, so the J call may be wrong. Germline assignment: CDR1 MNHEY and CDR2 SVGAGI. This CDR3 is 12 amino acids long. The CDR3 region is CASSRTAGEQYF. The CDR3 DNA is TGTGCCAGCAGTCGGACAGCCGGGGAGCAGTACTTC.

The chain combines TRBV6-2 or TRBV6-3 with TRBJ1-5, with D perhaps TRBD1 (5 bases). CDR1 is MNHEY and CDR2 is SVGEGT in the germline V gene. V shed 1 base and J shed 1 base, with 23 bases lying between them. CDR3 size: 20 residues. The CDR3 is CASSYYRDQGAGLSNQPQHF. The CDR3 DNA reads TGTGCCAGCAGTTACTACCGCGATCAGGGTGCGGGATTGAGCAATCAGCCCCAGCATTTT.

In nucleotides, the CDR3 is TGTGCCACCAGTGATTCAAAACCGGGACAGCATAGCAATCAGCCCCAGCATTTT. Translation gives CATSDSKPGQHSNQPQHF. The chain is built from TRBV24-1 and TRBJ1-5, with 7 bases fitting TRBD1. CDR3 length: 18 amino acids. Looked up from germline, CDR1 is KGHDR and CDR2 is SFDVKD. V shed 2 bases, J shed 0 bases, and the junction held 9 bases outside the gene matches.

The V gene is TRBV5-5, the J gene TRBJ2-7, with 12 bases fitting TRBD1. Germline-derived CDR1 and CDR2 are SGHKS and YYEKEE (reference sequence). CDR3 length: 15 residues. V lost 5 bases to trimming and J lost 3 bases; unmatched junction nucleotides: 6. The CDR3 region is CASRSGQGANYEQYF. The DNA for the CDR3 is TGTGCCAGCAGATCGGGACAGGGGGCGAACTACGAGCAGTACTTC. Drawing the rest from reference TRBV5-5 and TRBJ2-7, the complete variable domain is DAGVTQSPTHLIKTRGQQVTLRCSPISGHKSVSWYQQVLGQGPQFIFQYYEKEERGRGNFPDRFSARQFPNYSSELNVNALLLGDSALYLCASRSGQGANYEQYFGPGTRLTVT.

The chain has TRBV7-2 and TRBJ2-1; the D is unclear. This CDR3 has 9 residues. V dropped 9 bases and J dropped 4 bases, with 1 base sitting between them. CDR1 is SGHTA and CDR2 is FQGNSA in the germline V gene. This CDR3 is CARYNEQFF. Here the CDR3 DNA reads TGTGCCAGATACAATGAGCAGTTCTTC.

The gene calls are TRBV3-1 and TRBJ2-3; 10 positions agree with TRBD2. The V segment lost 4 bases and the J segment 8 bases; nucleotides outside the gene matches: 9. This CDR3 is built from 15 residues. Germline assignment: CDR1 LGHDT and CDR2 YNNKEL (reference sequence). The DNA for the CDR3 is TGTGCCAGCAGCCGACCGAGCGGGGGGGCCGTTACGCAGTATTTT. Translating it yields CASSRPSGGAVTQYF.

This clonotype came up a few times. The chain joins TRBV5-1 to TRBJ2-5, with D possibly TRBD2 on 6 matching bases. V shed 1 base and J shed 7 bases, with 14 bases lying between them. The CDR3 extends over 14 amino acids. Germline V gene data show CDR1 as SGHRS and CDR2 as YFSETQ. The CDR3: CASSLYGTRGTQYF. The CDR3 bases are TGCGCCAGCAGCTTGTACGGTACGCGGGGGACCCAGTACTTC.

A few counts support this clonotype. J is TRBJ2-1 and V is TRBV5-1, with TRBD2 matching over 12 bases. Losses at the gene ends were 2 bases for V and 10 bases for J; bases not matched to a gene: 16. Per the germline V gene, CDR1 is SGHRS and CDR2 is YFSETQ. The CDR3 has 18 residues. The CDR3 reads CASSFGLAGRLNRREQFF. CDR3 nucleotide sequence: TGCGCCAGCAGCTTCGGACTAGCGGGAAGGCTGAATAGAAGAGAGCAGTTCTTC.

The chain carries TRBV28 and TRBJ2-5, with D maybe TRBD1 (6 bases). The V and J ends lost 6 bases and 2 bases respectively, with 13 bases between them. Germline V lookup: CDR1 MDHEN, CDR2 SYDVKM. The CDR3 totals 14 residues. This chain's CDR3 is CASRDGQIQETQYF. CDR3 nucleotide sequence: TGTGCCAGCAGAGATGGACAGATACAAGAGACCCAGTACTTC. The complete variable domain, with remaining parts taken from reference TRBV28 and TRBJ2-5, reads DVKVTQSSRYLVKRTGEKVFLECVQDMDHENMFWYRQDPGLGLRLIYFSYDVKMKEKGDIPEGYSVSREKKERFSLILESASTNQTSMYLCASRDGQIQETQYFGPGTRLLVL.

On this clonotype: This could be a read error, since a much larger clone is one nucleotide away. This chain connects TRBV29-1 to TRBJ2-1; D might be TRBD1 or TRBD2, each matching 5 bases. The V gene lost 4 bases and the J gene lost 10 bases, with 20 bases spanning the gap. This CDR3 has 14 residues. The germline V gene has CDR1 SQVTM and CDR2 ANQGSEA. CDR3 sequence reads: CSVAGTGSSYEQFF. The DNA of the CDR3 is TGCAGCGTTGCCGGGACCGGCAGTTCCTACGAGCAGTTCTTC.